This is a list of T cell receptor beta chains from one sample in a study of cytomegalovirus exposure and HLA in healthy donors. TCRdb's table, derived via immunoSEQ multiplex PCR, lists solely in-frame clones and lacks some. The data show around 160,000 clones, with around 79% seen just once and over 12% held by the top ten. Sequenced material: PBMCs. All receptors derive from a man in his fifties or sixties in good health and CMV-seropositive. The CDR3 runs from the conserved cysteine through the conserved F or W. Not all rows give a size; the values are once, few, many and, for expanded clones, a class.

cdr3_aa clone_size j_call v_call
CASSARANTIYF NA TRBJ1-3 TRBV5-1
CASSVRVLDTEAFF few TRBJ1-1 TRBV13
CASSYFGTNYEQYF NA NA TRBV6-5
CASSVHYGVYTGELFF NA TRBJ2-2 TRBV9
CASSSVAGPQHF NA TRBJ1-5 TRBV11-2
CASSLSQGEQYF NA TRBJ2-7 TRBV5-6
CASSTLRTGGTEAFF once TRBJ1-1 TRBV11-2
CASSPQTGANTEAFF NA TRBJ1-1 TRBV5-1
CASRTGNSPLHF few TRBJ1-6 TRBV19
CASKSRSTDTQYF NA TRBJ2-3 TRBV27
CASSLAGGHYNEQFF NA TRBJ2-1 TRBV6-5
CASSLTEGAKSGYTF once TRBJ1-2 TRBV6-5
CASSPTVNYGYTF NA TRBJ1-2 TRBV6-1
CASRRQGEYTEAFF few TRBJ1-1 TRBV27
CASRPFGVAGQPQHF NA TRBJ1-5 TRBV27